The clone carrying this TCR beta chain was observed at least ten times. The data were taken from a study of Graves' ophthalmopathy and Graves' hyperthyroidism. Trimming at V came to 7 bases and at J to 0 bases, leaving 11 bases not matched to a gene. CDR3 length equals 16 residues. Per the germline V gene, CDR1 is SQVTM and CDR2 is ANQGSEA. Amplification from RNA transcripts yielded the TCR beta CDR3 regions. Following a first-round RT-PCR that used HTBI primers, a second-round multiplex PCR was carried out. TCRdb ran MiXCR on the multiplex PCR reads and lists one entry per CDR3 protein. The data show about 400,000 distinct CDR3 sequences, around 18% seen once.

The chain couples TRBV29-1 to TRBJ2-7, with 11 bases fitting TRBD1. The receptor was isolated from a woman aged 18 to 35 with Graves' ophthalmopathy. Sequenced material: peripheral blood. CDR3 in DNA: TGCAGCGCTAACACGCCCGGGACAGGGGGCTCCTACGAGCAGTACTTC. It codes for CSANTPGTGGSYEQYF.